This T cell receptor (beta chain) was captured in a study of Graves' ophthalmopathy and Graves' hyperthyroidism. Notes on the study in general: Sensitivity reached around 88% and specificity roughly 81% for a 13-signature model separating ophthalmopathy from stable hyperthyroidism.

TCR beta CDR3 regions were amplified from RNA transcripts. First-round RT-PCR with HTBI primers preceded a second-round multiplex PCR. MiXCR, applied by TCRdb to the multiplex PCR reads, yields one record per CDR3 protein. Among hundreds of thousands of distinct CDR3 sequences, roughly two fifths were seen once, and the ten largest hold approximately 43%. Points on this clonotype: Its antigen is not known.

The sequence derives from an adult man with Graves' ophthalmopathy. Material for sequencing was peripheral blood.

CDR3 protein: CASSPRDRGLGNEKLFF. The CDR3 DNA reads as TGTGCCAGCAGTCCCCGGGACAGGGGGTTGGGAAATGAAAAACTGTTTTTT. This chain links TRBV6-2 or TRBV6-3 with TRBJ1-4; 11 bases agree with TRBD1. In germline, CDR1 is MNHEY, CDR2 SVGEGT. CDR3 length: 17 amino acids. Losses at the gene ends were 5 bases for V and 5 bases for J; bases not matched to a gene: 10.